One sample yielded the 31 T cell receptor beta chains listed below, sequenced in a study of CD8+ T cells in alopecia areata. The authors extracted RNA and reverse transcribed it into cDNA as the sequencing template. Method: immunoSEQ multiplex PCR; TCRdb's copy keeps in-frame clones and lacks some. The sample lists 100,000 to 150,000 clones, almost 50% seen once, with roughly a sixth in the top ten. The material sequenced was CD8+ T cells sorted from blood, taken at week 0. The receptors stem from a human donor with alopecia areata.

The DNA of the CDR3 is TGTGCCAGCAGCGACCAACCCCGCACAGATACGCAGTATTTT. It is translated as CASSDQPRTDTQYF. The J gene is TRBJ2-3, the V gene TRBV9; D unresolved. Germline CDR1 reads SGDLS; CDR2 reads YYNGEE. The CDR3 covers 14 residues. Trimming removed 3 bases from V and 1 base from J, with 9 bases in between.

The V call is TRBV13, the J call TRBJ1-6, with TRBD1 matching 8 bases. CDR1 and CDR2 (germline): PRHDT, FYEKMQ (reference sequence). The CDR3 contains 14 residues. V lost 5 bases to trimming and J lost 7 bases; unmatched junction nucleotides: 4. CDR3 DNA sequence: TGTGCCAGCAGCCCGGACAGGGCAAATTCACCCCTCCACTTT. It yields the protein CASSPDRANSPLHF.

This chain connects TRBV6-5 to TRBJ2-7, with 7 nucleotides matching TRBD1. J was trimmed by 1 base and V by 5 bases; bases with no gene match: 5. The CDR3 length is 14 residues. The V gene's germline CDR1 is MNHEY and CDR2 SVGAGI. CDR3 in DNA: TGTGCCAGCAGTCCCCGGGACAGTTCCTACGAGCAGTACTTC. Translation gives CASSPRDSSYEQYF.

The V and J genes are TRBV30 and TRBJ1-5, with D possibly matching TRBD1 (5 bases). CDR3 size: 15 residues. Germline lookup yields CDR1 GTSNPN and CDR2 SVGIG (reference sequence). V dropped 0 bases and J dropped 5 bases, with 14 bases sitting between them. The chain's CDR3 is CAWSVLGGEDQPQHF. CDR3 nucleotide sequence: TGTGCCTGGAGTGTACTCGGAGGGGAGGATCAGCCCCAGCATTTT.

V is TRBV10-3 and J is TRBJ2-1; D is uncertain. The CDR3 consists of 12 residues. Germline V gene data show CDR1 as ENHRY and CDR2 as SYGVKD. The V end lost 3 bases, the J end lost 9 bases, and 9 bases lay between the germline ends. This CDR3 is CAISDEGLEQFF. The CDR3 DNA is TGTGCCATCAGTGATGAAGGGCTTGAGCAGTTCTTC.

DNA of the CDR3: TGCAGCGTTGAAGAGGGCAGGGGACGAACCTACGAGCAGTACTTC. This translates into CSVEEGRGRTYEQYF. V gene TRBV29-1 combines with J gene TRBJ2-7; a possible D gene is TRBD1 (6 bases). Germline assignment: CDR1 SQVTM and CDR2 ANQGSEA. The CDR3 is made up of 15 amino acids. Trimming removed 0 bases from V and 2 bases from J, with 14 bases in between.

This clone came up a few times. The CDR3 loop reads CASSARTSRWNEQFF. Written as DNA, the CDR3 is TGCGCCAGCAGTGCCCGGACTAGCAGATGGAATGAGCAGTTCTTC. The chain carries TRBV10-2 and TRBJ2-1, with 8 bases identical to TRBD2. The length of the CDR3 is 15 residues. V trimming: 4 bases; J trimming: 7 bases; junction bases outside the gene matches: 9. The germline CDR1 and CDR2 sequences are WSHSY and SAAADI.

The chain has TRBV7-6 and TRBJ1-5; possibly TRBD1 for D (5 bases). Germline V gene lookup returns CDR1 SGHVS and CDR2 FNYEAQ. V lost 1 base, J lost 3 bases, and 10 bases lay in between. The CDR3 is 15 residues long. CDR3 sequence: CASSLVRAPNQPQHF. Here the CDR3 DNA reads TGTGCCAGCAGCTTAGTCAGGGCCCCCAATCAGCCCCAGCATTTT.

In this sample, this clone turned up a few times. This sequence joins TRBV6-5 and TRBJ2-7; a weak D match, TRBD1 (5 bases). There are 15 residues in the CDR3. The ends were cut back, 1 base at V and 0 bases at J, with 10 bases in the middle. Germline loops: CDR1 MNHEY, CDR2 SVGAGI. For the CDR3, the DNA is TGTGCCAGCAGTTACTGGACAACAGACTCCTACGAGCAGTACTTC. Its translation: CASSYWTTDSYEQYF.

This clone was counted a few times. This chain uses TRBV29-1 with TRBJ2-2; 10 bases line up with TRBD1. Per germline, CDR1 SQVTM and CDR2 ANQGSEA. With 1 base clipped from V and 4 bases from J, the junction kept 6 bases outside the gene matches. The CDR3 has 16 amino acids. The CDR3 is CSVEGGQGFSTGELFF. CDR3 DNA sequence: TGCAGCGTTGAAGGGGGACAGGGGTTTTCCACCGGGGAGCTGTTTTTT.

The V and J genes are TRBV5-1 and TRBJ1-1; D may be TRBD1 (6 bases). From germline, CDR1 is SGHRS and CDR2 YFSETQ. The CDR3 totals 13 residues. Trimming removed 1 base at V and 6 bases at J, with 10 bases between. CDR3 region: CASSLRGAAEAFF. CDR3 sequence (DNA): TGCGCCAGCAGCTTGAGGGGGGCAGCTGAAGCTTTCTTT.

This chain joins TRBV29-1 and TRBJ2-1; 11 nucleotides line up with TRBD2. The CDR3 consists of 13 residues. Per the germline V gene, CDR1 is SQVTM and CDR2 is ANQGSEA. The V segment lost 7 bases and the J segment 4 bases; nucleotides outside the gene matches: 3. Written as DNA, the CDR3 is TGCAGCGCTTGGACTAGCGGGTACAATGAGCAGTTCTTC. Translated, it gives CSAWTSGYNEQFF.

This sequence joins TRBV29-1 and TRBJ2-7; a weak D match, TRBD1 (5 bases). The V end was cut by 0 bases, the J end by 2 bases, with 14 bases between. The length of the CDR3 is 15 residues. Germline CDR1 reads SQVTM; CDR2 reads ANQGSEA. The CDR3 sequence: CSVEDRKDTTYEQYF. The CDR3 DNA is TGCAGCGTTGAAGATCGGAAGGACACGACCTACGAGCAGTACTTC.

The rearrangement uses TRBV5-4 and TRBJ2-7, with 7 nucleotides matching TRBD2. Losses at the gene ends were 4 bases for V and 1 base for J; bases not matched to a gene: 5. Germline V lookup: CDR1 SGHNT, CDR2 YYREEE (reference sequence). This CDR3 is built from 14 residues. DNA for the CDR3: TGTGCCAGCAGCGCGGGGGACCGTTCCTACGAGCAGTACTTC. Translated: CASSAGDRSYEQYF. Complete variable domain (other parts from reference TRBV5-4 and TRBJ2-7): ETGVTQSPTHLIKTRGQQVTLRCSSQSGHNTVSWYQQALGQGPQFIFQYYREEENGRGNFPPRFSGLQFPNYSSELNVNALELDDSALYLCASSAGDRSYEQYFGPGTRLTVT.

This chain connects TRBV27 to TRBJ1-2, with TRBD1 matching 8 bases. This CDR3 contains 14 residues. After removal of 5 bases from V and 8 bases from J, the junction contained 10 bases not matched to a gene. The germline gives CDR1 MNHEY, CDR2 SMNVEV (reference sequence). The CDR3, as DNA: TGTGCCAGCAGTCTCCGCGGACAGGGCCACGGCTACACCTTC. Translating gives CASSLRGQGHGYTF.

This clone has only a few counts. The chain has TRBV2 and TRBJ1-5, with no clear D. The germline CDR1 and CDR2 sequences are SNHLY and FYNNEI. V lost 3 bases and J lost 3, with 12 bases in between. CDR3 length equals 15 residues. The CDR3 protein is CASSDPGQVNQPQHF. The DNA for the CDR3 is TGTGCCAGCAGTGATCCTGGGCAGGTCAATCAGCCCCAGCATTTT.

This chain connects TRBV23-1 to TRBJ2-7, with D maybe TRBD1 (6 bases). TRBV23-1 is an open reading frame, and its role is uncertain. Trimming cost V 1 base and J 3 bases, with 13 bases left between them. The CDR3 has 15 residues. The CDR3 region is CASSQLRSGDYEQYF. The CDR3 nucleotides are TGCGCCAGCAGTCAATTGAGGTCAGGGGACTACGAGCAGTACTTC.

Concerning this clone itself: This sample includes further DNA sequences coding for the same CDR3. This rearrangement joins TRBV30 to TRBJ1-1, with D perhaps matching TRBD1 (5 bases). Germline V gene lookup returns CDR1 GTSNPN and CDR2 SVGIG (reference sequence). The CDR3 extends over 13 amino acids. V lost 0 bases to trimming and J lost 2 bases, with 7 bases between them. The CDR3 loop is CAWSVQANTEAFF. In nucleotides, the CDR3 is TGTGCCTGGAGTGTACAGGCCAACACTGAAGCTTTCTTT.

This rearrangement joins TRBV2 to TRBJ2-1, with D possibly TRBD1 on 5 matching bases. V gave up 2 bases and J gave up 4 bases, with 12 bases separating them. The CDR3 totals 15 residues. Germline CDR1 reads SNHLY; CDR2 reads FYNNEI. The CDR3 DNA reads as TGTGCCAGCAGTGAATTGGCAGGGCGTTACAATGAGCAGTTCTTC. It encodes CASSELAGRYNEQFF.

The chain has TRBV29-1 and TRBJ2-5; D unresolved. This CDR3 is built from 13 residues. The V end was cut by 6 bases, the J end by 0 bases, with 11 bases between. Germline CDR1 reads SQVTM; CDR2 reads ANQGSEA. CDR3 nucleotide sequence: TGCAGCGTACTCCGGCGGTACCAAGAGACCCAGTACTTC. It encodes CSVLRRYQETQYF.

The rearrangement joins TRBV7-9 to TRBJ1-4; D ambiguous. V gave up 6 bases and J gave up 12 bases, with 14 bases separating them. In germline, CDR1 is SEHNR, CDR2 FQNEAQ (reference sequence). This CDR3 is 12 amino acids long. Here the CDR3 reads CASSYSVVELFF. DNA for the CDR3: TGTGCCAGCAGTTACTCCGTGGTAGAACTGTTTTTT.

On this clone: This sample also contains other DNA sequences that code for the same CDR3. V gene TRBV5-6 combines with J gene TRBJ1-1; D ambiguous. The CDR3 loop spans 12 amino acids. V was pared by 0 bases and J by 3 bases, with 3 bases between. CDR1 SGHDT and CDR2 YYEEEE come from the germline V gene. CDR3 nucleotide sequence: TGTGCCAGCAGCTTGGGCGACACTGAAGCTTTCTTT. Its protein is CASSLGDTEAFF.

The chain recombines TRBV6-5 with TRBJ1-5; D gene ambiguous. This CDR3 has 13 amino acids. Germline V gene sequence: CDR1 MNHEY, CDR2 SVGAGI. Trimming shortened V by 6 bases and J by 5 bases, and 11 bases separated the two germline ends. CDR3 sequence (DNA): TGTGCCAGCAGCCGACTGCTCCATCAGCCCCAGCATTTT. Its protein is CASSRLLHQPQHF.

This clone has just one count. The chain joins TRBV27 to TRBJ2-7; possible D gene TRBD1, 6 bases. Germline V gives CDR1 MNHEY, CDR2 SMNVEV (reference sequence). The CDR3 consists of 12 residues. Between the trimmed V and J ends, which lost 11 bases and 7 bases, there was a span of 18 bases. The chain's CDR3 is CASRSGAREQYF. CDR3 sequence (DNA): TGTGCCTCCCGATCAGGGGCGAGGGAGCAGTACTTC.

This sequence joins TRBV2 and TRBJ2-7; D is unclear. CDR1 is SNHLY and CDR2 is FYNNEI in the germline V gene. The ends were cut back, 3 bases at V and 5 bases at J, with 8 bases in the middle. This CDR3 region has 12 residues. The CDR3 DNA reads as TGTGCCAGCAGTGATGGGATCCACGAGCAGTACTTC. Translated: CASSDGIHEQYF.

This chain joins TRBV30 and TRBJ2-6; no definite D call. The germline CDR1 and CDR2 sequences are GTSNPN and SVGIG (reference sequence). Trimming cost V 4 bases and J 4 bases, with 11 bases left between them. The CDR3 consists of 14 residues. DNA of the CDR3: TGTGCCTGGAACGAAATAGGGGGGGCCAACGTCCTGACTTTC. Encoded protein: CAWNEIGGANVLTF.

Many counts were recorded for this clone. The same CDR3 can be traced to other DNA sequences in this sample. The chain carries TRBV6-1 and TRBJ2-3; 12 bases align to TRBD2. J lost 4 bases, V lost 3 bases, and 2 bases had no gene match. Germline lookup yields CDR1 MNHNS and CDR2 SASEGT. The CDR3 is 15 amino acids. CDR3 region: CASSDLAGGPDTQYF. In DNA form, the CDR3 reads TGTGCCAGCAGTGATCTAGCGGGGGGGCCAGATACGCAGTATTTT.

CDR3 in amino acids: CAWTHGIENTEAFF. The DNA of the CDR3 is TGTGCCTGGACCCACGGGATAGAGAACACTGAAGCTTTCTTT. The V call is TRBV30, the J call TRBJ1-1; D remains unclear. Germline V gene data show CDR1 as GTSNPN and CDR2 as SVGIG (reference sequence). The CDR3 has 14 amino acids. The V end was cut by 4 bases, the J end by 1 base, with 13 bases between. Supplemented by reference TRBV30 and TRBJ1-1, the full variable domain reads SQTIHQWPATLVQPVGSPLSLECTVEGTSNPNLYWYRQAAGRGLQLLFYSVGIGQISSEVPQNLSASRPQDRQFILSSKKLLLSDSGFYLCAWTHGIENTEAFFGQGTRLTVV.

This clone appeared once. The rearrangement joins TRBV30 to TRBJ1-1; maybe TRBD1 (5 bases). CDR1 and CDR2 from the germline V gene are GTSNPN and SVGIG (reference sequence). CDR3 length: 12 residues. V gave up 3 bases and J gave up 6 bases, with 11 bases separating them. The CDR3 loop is CAWSGASSEAFF. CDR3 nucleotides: TGTGCCTGGAGCGGGGCCAGTTCTGAAGCTTTCTTT.

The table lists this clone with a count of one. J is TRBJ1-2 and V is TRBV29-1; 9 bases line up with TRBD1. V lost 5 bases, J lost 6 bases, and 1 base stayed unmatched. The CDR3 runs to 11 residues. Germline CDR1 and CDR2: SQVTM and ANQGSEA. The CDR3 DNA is TGCAGCGTTTGGACAGGGGATGGCTACACCTTC. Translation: CSVWTGDGYTF.

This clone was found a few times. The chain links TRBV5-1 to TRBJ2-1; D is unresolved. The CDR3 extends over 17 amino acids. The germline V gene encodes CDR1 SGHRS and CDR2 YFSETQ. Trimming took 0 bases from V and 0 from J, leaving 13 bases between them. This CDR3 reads CASSLDVAASSYNEQFF. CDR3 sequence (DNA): TGCGCCAGCAGCTTGGATGTAGCAGCTAGCTCCTACAATGAGCAGTTCTTC.